These 14 T cell receptor beta chains were sequenced from one sample in a study of T cells after yellow fever vaccination. TCRdb redid the calling of the 5' RACE reads with MiXCR, one entry per CDR3 protein. This table has 20,000 to 25,000 distinct CDR3 sequences, roughly 5% appearing once. The material was PBMCs, either bulk or a sorted T-cell subset (CD4+, CD8+, memory, or dextramer-sorted; not recorded which), obtained roughly 46 days after the first yellow fever vaccination. These receptors originate from a man aged 18 to 35 who received the YFV17D yellow fever vaccine.

This clonotype has a count of ten or more. The V and J genes are TRBV6-8 and TRBJ2-1; D is ambiguous. The CDR3 covers 15 residues. CDR1 and CDR2 (germline): MNHGY, SAAAGT. Trimming removed 7 bases at V and 2 bases at J, with 15 bases between. CDR3 nucleotides: TGTGCCAGCATCAGACCAGGAACCACCTACAATGAGCAGTTCTTC. It translates to CASIRPGTTYNEQFF.

This clonotype was recorded many times. The chain recombines TRBV25-1 with TRBJ2-5; no firm D call. CDR1 and CDR2 (germline): MGHDK, SYGVNS. The CDR3 extends over 15 amino acids. V was clipped by 1 base and J by 4 bases, with 13 bases between them. Here the CDR3 DNA reads TGTGCCAGCAGTGAATCGGATGGGCCCCGAGAGACCCAGTACTTC. Protein: CASSESDGPRETQYF.

This clonotype was counted ten times or more. This CDR3 reads CASSATATGPQHF. CDR3 DNA sequence: TGCGCCAGCAGCGCAACGGCGACGGGGCCCCAGCATTTT. The chain carries TRBV5-1 and TRBJ1-5; D is unresolved. Trimming took off 4 bases at V and 9 bases at J, with 14 bases between the two ends. CDR1 SGHRS and CDR2 YFSETQ come from the germline V gene. This CDR3 comprises 13 residues.

The table lists this clonotype with many counts. V is TRBV5-4 and J is TRBJ1-1, with D unclear. V lost 2 bases, J lost 1 base, and 6 bases lay in between. The CDR3 has 13 residues. Germline loops: CDR1 SGHNT, CDR2 YYREEE (reference sequence). Here the CDR3 DNA reads TGTGCCAGCAGCTTTGCAGGGAACACTGAAGCTTTCTTT. Amino acid sequence: CASSFAGNTEAFF.

The table lists this clonotype with many counts. The rearrangement joins TRBV7-8 to TRBJ2-5; D gene unclear. V gave up 4 bases and J gave up 0 bases, with 9 bases separating them. Germline V gene data show CDR1 as SGHVS and CDR2 as FQNEAQ. The CDR3 runs 14 residues. The CDR3 region is CASSSSANQETQYF. In DNA form, the CDR3 reads TGTGCCAGCAGCTCGTCCGCTAACCAAGAGACCCAGTACTTC.

This clonotype appeared many times. The chain combines TRBV29-1 with TRBJ1-2, with D unclear. Deletions cut 6 bases from V and 6 bases from J, with 14 bases between. The CDR3 has 12 residues. Germline CDR1 reads SQVTM; CDR2 reads ANQGSEA. The CDR3 DNA sequence: TGCAGCGTCCCCTACAGTGAAGATGGCTACACCTTC. Its translation is CSVPYSEDGYTF. Combining the CDR3 with reference TRBV29-1 and TRBJ1-2 gives the whole variable domain SAVISQKPSRDICQRGTSLTIQCQVDSQVTMMFWYRQQPGQSLTLIATANQGSEATYESGFVIDKFPISRPNLTFSTLTVSNMSPEDSSIYLCSVPYSEDGYTFGSGTRLTVV.

This clonotype was seen repeatedly, ten times or more. V gene TRBV28 combines with J gene TRBJ2-7; TRBD2 agrees at 12 bases. The trim removed 5 bases at V and 6 bases at J, leaving 17 bases unmatched. CDR1 MDHEN and CDR2 SYDVKM come from the germline V gene. This CDR3 is 18 amino acids long. CDR3 coding DNA: TGTGCCAGCAGTCCCTCCCCCGCTAGCGGGGGGGCCTCGGGCGAGCAGTACGTC. It is translated as CASSPSPASGGASGEQYV.

This clonotype was detected a few times. The rearrangement joins TRBV3-1 to TRBJ2-5; TRBD1 matches at 9 bases. From germline, CDR1 is LGHDT and CDR2 YNNKEL (reference sequence). The length of the CDR3 is 14 residues. V lost 7 bases and J lost 2; bases outside the gene matches: 5. CDR3 DNA sequence: TGTGCCAGCACCATGGGACAGGGACAAGAGACCCAGTACTTC. This sequence encodes CASTMGQGQETQYF.

This clonotype has a count of ten or more. The chain couples TRBV7-8 to TRBJ2-3; 14 nucleotides match TRBD2. CDR1 is SGHVS and CDR2 is FQNEAQ in the germline V gene. There are 17 residues in the CDR3. V trimming: 5 bases; J trimming: 2 bases; junction bases outside the gene matches: 6. The CDR3 region is CASSPGTSGGLTDTQYF. CDR3 DNA sequence: TGTGCCAGCAGCCCGGGGACTAGCGGGGGACTCACAGATACGCAGTATTTT.

The sample holds many counts of this clonotype. The J gene is TRBJ2-2, the V gene TRBV7-2; 11 nucleotides match TRBD1. The CDR3 has 16 amino acids. Germline CDR1 is SGHTA and CDR2 is FQGNSA. V was pared by 5 bases and J by 7 bases, with 9 bases of the junction left unmatched. The CDR3 bases are TGTGCCAGCAGCCAACGGACAGGGGGCTCTTTCGGGGAGCTGTTTTTT. Translating gives CASSQRTGGSFGELFF.

As regards this clonotype: This may arise from a read error, as a much more abundant clone is one base away. The genes are TRBV23-1 and TRBJ2-3, with 9 bases lining up with TRBD2. TRBV23-1 is an ORF, with its function uncertain. The CDR3 consists of 17 residues. CDR3 residues: CASCGLAAGGSTDTQYF. The CDR3 DNA is TGTGCCAGCTGCGGGCTGGCGGCGGGGGGGAGCACAGATACGCAGTATTTT.

Ten or more counts support this clonotype. This chain joins TRBV4-1 and TRBJ1-5; D not certain. V lost 4 bases to trimming and J lost 5 bases, with 12 bases between them. Germline V gene lookup returns CDR1 MGHRA and CDR2 YSYEKL. The CDR3 extends over 14 amino acids. CDR3 nucleotide sequence: TGCGCCAGCAGCCGTGGCGAAGGTTATCAGCCCCAGCATTTT. This codes for CASSRGEGYQPQHF.

This clonotype was counted many times. Its ends do not fully match the called genes, so a read error is possible. J is TRBJ2-1 and V is TRBV20-1; D remains ambiguous. Germline V gives CDR1 DFQATT, CDR2 SNEGSKA (reference sequence). This CDR3 contains 15 residues. CDR3 in amino acids: CSARGIDPLGNEQFF. The CDR3 bases are TGCAGTGCCAGAGGAATAGATCCCCTCGGGAATGAGCAGTTCTTC.

This clonotype was seen ten or more times. The chain has TRBV28 and TRBJ1-1; D unclear. This CDR3 has 13 amino acids. Germline V CDR1 and CDR2: MDHEN, SYDVKM. The V and J ends lost 3 bases and 3 bases respectively, with 8 bases between them. CDR3 nucleotides: TGTGCCAGCAGTTTGGGCAGACACACTGAAGCTTTCTTT. It yields the protein CASSLGRHTEAFF.